This T cell receptor (beta chain) was sequenced in a study of patients and donors after allogeneic stem cell transplantation. This clonotype was observed a handful of times. TCRdb reprocessed the RT-PCR reads with MiXCR, giving one entry per CDR3 protein. Of approximately 140,000 distinct CDR3 sequences listed, about two fifths were seen once; the top ten hold around 50%. Germline V gene sequence: CDR1 DFQATT, CDR2 SNEGSKA (reference sequence). Trimming shortened V by 6 bases and J by 3 bases, and 14 bases separated the two germline ends. The CDR3 runs 13 residues. The chain employs TRBV20-1 and TRBJ1-2, with D maybe TRBD1 (5 bases). The sequence derives from a human donor who was either an allogeneic HSCT recipient or a stem cell or donor lymphocyte infusion donor (not recorded which). It is not recorded whose cells these are; they may come from a transplant donor. The specimen was blood, either unsorted or a sorted T cell fraction (not recorded which). CDR3: CSARGGYDYGYTF. The CDR3 DNA is TGCAGTGCGCGGGGGGGTTATGACTATGGCTACACCTTC.